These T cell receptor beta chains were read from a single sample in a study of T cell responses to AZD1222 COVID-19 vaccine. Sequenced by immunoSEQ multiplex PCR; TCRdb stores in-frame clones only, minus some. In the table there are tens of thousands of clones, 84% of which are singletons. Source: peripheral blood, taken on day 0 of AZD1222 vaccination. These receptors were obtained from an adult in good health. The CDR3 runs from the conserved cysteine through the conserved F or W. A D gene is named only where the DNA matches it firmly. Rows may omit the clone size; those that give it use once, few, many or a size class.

cdr3_nt: TGTGCCAGCAGTCGTGCCGGGACAGGGGTCCAGCCCCAGCATTTT; cdr3_aa: CASSRAGTGVQPQHF; d_call: TRBD1; j_call: TRBJ1-5; cdr3_length: 15; clone_size: -; v_call: TRBV28
cdr3_nt: TGTGCCAGCAGTGACAGTCACAATGAGCAGTTCTTC; cdr3_aa: CASSDSHNEQFF; d_call: -; j_call: TRBJ2-1; cdr3_length: 12; clone_size: -; v_call: TRBV28
cdr3_nt: TGTGCCTGGAGTCGGGGGAGGAATGAAAAACTGTTTTTT; cdr3_aa: CAWSRGRNEKLFF; d_call: -; j_call: TRBJ1-4; cdr3_length: 13; clone_size: -; v_call: TRBV30
cdr3_nt: TGTGCCAGCAGCACTCCAGCTAACTATGGCTACACCTTC; cdr3_aa: CASSTPANYGYTF; d_call: -; j_call: TRBJ1-2; cdr3_length: 13; clone_size: -; v_call: TRBV11-2
cdr3_nt: TGTGCCAGCAGCTTTGGACAGGGTAGCAATCAGCCCCAGCATTTT; cdr3_aa: CASSFGQGSNQPQHF; d_call: TRBD1; j_call: TRBJ1-5; cdr3_length: 15; clone_size: few; v_call: TRBV7-9
cdr3_nt: TGCGCCAGCAGCCAAGTGTTGGTAGGAGTAGATACGCAGTATTTT; cdr3_aa: CASSQVLVGVDTQYF; d_call: -; j_call: TRBJ2-3; cdr3_length: 15; clone_size: once; v_call: TRBV4-1
cdr3_nt: TGTGCCAGCTCGCCCACAACAGGGGAGGGCACTGAAGCTTTCTTT; cdr3_aa: CASSPTTGEGTEAFF; d_call: TRBD1; j_call: TRBJ1-1; cdr3_length: 15; clone_size: -; v_call: TRBV18
cdr3_nt: TGTGCCTGGAGTTTAACGGGACAGGGTAGGGACACTGAAGCTTTCTTT; cdr3_aa: CAWSLTGQGRDTEAFF; d_call: TRBD1; j_call: TRBJ1-1; cdr3_length: 16; clone_size: once; v_call: TRBV30
cdr3_nt: TGTGCCAGCAGTCCTAACGGGGCCGACACTGAAGCTTTCTTT; cdr3_aa: CASSPNGADTEAFF; d_call: -; j_call: TRBJ1-1; cdr3_length: 14; clone_size: -; v_call: TRBV11-2
cdr3_nt: TGTGCCAGTAGTATAGATATCGGCACAGATACGCAGTATTTT; cdr3_aa: CASSIDIGTDTQYF; d_call: -; j_call: TRBJ2-3; cdr3_length: 14; clone_size: -; v_call: TRBV19
cdr3_nt: TGTGCCAGCAGTTCAACAGGGCTAAATTCACCCCTCCACTTT; cdr3_aa: CASSSTGLNSPLHF; d_call: -; j_call: TRBJ1-6; cdr3_length: 14; clone_size: -; v_call: TRBV6-6
cdr3_nt: TGTGCCAGCAGTTTAGGGACAGGGAGTTCACCCCTCCACTTT; cdr3_aa: CASSLGTGSSPLHF; d_call: TRBD1; j_call: TRBJ1-6; cdr3_length: 14; clone_size: -; v_call: TRBV28
cdr3_nt: TGCAGTGCTAGAGAGTGGGAGAAACTGTTTTTT; cdr3_aa: CSAREWEKLFF; d_call: -; j_call: TRBJ1-4; cdr3_length: 11; clone_size: -; v_call: TRBV20-1
cdr3_nt: TGTGCCAGCTCACCGCGACAGCAACTTAATGAAAAACTGTTTTTT; cdr3_aa: CASSPRQQLNEKLFF; d_call: -; j_call: TRBJ1-4; cdr3_length: 15; clone_size: -; v_call: TRBV18
cdr3_nt: TGTGCCATCAGTGACTCGGGGACCGCCTATGGCTACACCTTC; cdr3_aa: CAISDSGTAYGYTF; d_call: -; j_call: TRBJ1-2; cdr3_length: 14; clone_size: -; v_call: TRBV10-3
cdr3_nt: TGTGCCAGCAGCTTTTACGCCGGGCACGAGCAGTACTTC; cdr3_aa: CASSFYAGHEQYF; d_call: -; j_call: TRBJ2-7; cdr3_length: 13; clone_size: -; v_call: TRBV7-9
cdr3_nt: TGTGCCAGCAGCCGCCGAGCGGGGGGTTCCGGGGAGCTGTTTTTT; cdr3_aa: CASSRRAGGSGELFF; d_call: TRBD2; j_call: TRBJ2-2; cdr3_length: 15; clone_size: -; v_call: TRBV3-1/TRBV3-2
cdr3_nt: TGTGCCAGCAGCCAAGAGACCCAGGGGGATAACTATGGCTACACCTTC; cdr3_aa: CASSQETQGDNYGYTF; d_call: TRBD1; j_call: TRBJ1-2; cdr3_length: 16; clone_size: -; v_call: TRBV3-1/TRBV3-2
cdr3_nt: TGTGCCAGCAGCCAAGTATTCGCAGACAATGAGCAGTTCTTC; cdr3_aa: CASSQVFADNEQFF; d_call: -; j_call: TRBJ2-1; cdr3_length: 14; clone_size: -; v_call: TRBV14
cdr3_nt: TGTGCCAGAAGCCACAGGGGGCCTCAGCCCCAGCATTTT; cdr3_aa: CARSHRGPQPQHF; d_call: TRBD1; j_call: TRBJ1-5; cdr3_length: 13; clone_size: once; v_call: TRBV5-3
cdr3_nt: TGTGCCAGCAGGATCAACACTGAAGCTTTCTTT; cdr3_aa: CASRINTEAFF; d_call: -; j_call: TRBJ1-1; cdr3_length: 11; clone_size: -; v_call: TRBV6-5
cdr3_nt: TGTGCCAGCCACGGGCGGGGAACTAGGTACGAGCAGTACTTC; cdr3_aa: CASHGRGTRYEQYF; d_call: -; j_call: TRBJ2-7; cdr3_length: 14; clone_size: -; v_call: TRBV2
cdr3_nt: TGTGCCAGCAGTTTAGACAGGGACCCCTCTAACTATGGCTACACCTTC; cdr3_aa: CASSLDRDPSNYGYTF; d_call: TRBD1; j_call: TRBJ1-2; cdr3_length: 16; clone_size: -; v_call: TRBV27
cdr3_nt: TGTGCCAGCAGCTCGATGGGACTAGCGCGCCGTTGGGAGCAGTTCTTC; cdr3_aa: CASSSMGLARRWEQFF; d_call: TRBD2; j_call: TRBJ2-1; cdr3_length: 16; clone_size: -; v_call: TRBV5-5
cdr3_nt: TGTGCTCGGCTGGCGGGGGGGCCCCCCAATGAGCAGTTCTTC; cdr3_aa: CARLAGGPPNEQFF; d_call: TRBD2; j_call: TRBJ2-1; cdr3_length: 14; clone_size: -; v_call: TRBV30
cdr3_nt: TGTGCCTCGAACCCGGCCGGGGGGCGGGAGACCCAGTACTTC; cdr3_aa: CASNPAGGRETQYF; d_call: -; j_call: TRBJ2-5; cdr3_length: 14; clone_size: -; v_call: TRBV10-3
cdr3_nt: TGTGCCAGCAGTTTATCGCCCGCTTCCTACAATGAGCAGTTCTTC; cdr3_aa: CASSLSPASYNEQFF; d_call: -; j_call: TRBJ2-1; cdr3_length: 15; clone_size: -; v_call: TRBV27
cdr3_nt: TGTGCCAGCAGCCCCGTTGCCGATGAGCAGTTCTTC; cdr3_aa: CASSPVADEQFF; d_call: -; j_call: TRBJ2-1; cdr3_length: 12; clone_size: -; v_call: TRBV6-2/TRBV6-3
cdr3_nt: TGTGCCAGCAGTTCGTTAGGACAGGGGTTCGGAAACACCATATATTTT; cdr3_aa: CASSSLGQGFGNTIYF; d_call: TRBD1; j_call: TRBJ1-3; cdr3_length: 16; clone_size: -; v_call: TRBV6-5
cdr3_nt: TGTGCCAGCAGCCCGTACTACGAGCAGTACTTC; cdr3_aa: CASSPYYEQYF; d_call: -; j_call: TRBJ2-7; cdr3_length: 11; clone_size: -; v_call: TRBV27
cdr3_nt: TGTGCCAGCAGTTTAGTCATTTCAGGGATTACTAGGTCTGGGGCCAACGTCCTGACTTTC; cdr3_aa: CASSLVISGITRSGANVLTF; d_call: -; j_call: TRBJ2-6; cdr3_length: 20; clone_size: -; v_call: TRBV28
cdr3_nt: TGTGCCAGCAGTCTTAGCACAGATACGCAGTATTTT; cdr3_aa: CASSLSTDTQYF; d_call: -; j_call: TRBJ2-3; cdr3_length: 12; clone_size: -; v_call: TRBV25-1
cdr3_nt: TGTGCCAGCAGCCTCCGACAAACTAATGAAAAACTGTTTTTT; cdr3_aa: CASSLRQTNEKLFF; d_call: -; j_call: TRBJ1-4; cdr3_length: 14; clone_size: few; v_call: TRBV7-2
cdr3_nt: TGTGCCAGCAGCGCCGGACAGGGCTTTTCGCCCCAGCATTTT; cdr3_aa: CASSAGQGFSPQHF; d_call: TRBD1; j_call: TRBJ1-5; cdr3_length: 14; clone_size: once; v_call: TRBV9
cdr3_nt: TGTGCCAGCAGGCTACAGGGCGGGGAGACCCAGTACTTC; cdr3_aa: CASRLQGGETQYF; d_call: -; j_call: TRBJ2-5; cdr3_length: 13; clone_size: -; v_call: TRBV28
cdr3_nt: TGTGCCAGCTATTACGGACAGATGAACACTGAAGCTTTCTTT; cdr3_aa: CASYYGQMNTEAFF; d_call: -; j_call: TRBJ1-1; cdr3_length: 14; clone_size: -; v_call: TRBV6-5
cdr3_nt: TGTGCCTGGAGTGTACGTGGAAATCAGCCCCAGCATTTT; cdr3_aa: CAWSVRGNQPQHF; d_call: -; j_call: TRBJ1-5; cdr3_length: 13; clone_size: -; v_call: TRBV30
cdr3_nt: TGTGCCAGCAGCTTAAACTCTCTAGCGGGGGGTGCCGGGGAGCTGTTTTTT; cdr3_aa: CASSLNSLAGGAGELFF; d_call: TRBD2; j_call: TRBJ2-2; cdr3_length: 17; clone_size: -; v_call: TRBV7-6
cdr3_nt: TGTGCCAGCAGCATCAGCTACCGGGGCGCCTACGAGCAGTACTTC; cdr3_aa: CASSISYRGAYEQYF; d_call: -; j_call: TRBJ2-7; cdr3_length: 15; clone_size: -; v_call: TRBV7-9